Detailed here is one TCR beta chain. This clonotype was picked up many times. Its antigen is currently not known. There are no base qualities to consult, and no much larger clone falls within one base. Library prep was done by 5' RACE. This sample was sequenced with an Illumina HiSeq 2000. A universal primer binding site was introduced by template switching, and a unique molecular identifier was present in the final cDNA, enabling accurate counting of TCR cDNA molecules. Specific primers in the conserved constant-segment region were used to synthesize first-strand cDNA for TCR alpha and beta chains. To control for contamination, every cDNA library carried two barcodes: a SMART-Mk sample barcode plus Illumina barcodes. TruSeq adapter sequences and Illumina sample barcodes were added in two successive PCR steps. Sequencing of the TCR alpha and beta cDNA libraries was done on the Illumina HiSeq platform using custom primers. Turning to the authors' computational methods: Unique molecular identifiers were extracted from raw reads with MiGEC, and CDR3 positions were determined with MiXCR. For each individual, recombination models were inferred using an EM algorithm with the repgenHMM and IGoR tools. Shared clonotypes were analyzed with the tcR package in R, and sharing was normalized by the product of cloneset sizes. To study raw recombination free of thymic and clonal selection effects, out-of-frame nonproductive sequences were analyzed. In-frame beta chains were kept once TCRdb had trimmed the public reads at Q25 with fastp and called clones with MiXCR. Here each entry gathers all rows of one CDR3 protein and keeps the most common genes and DNA. None of the V and J calls come from the authors' own analysis; TCRdb made them. The sample table contains more than 650,000 distinct CDR3 sequences; only one count was recorded for roughly 6.2% of them. The biggest ten clones account for around 1.7% of the sample.

Based on the germline V gene, the CDR1 and CDR2 sequences are SQVTM and ANQGSEA. There are 16 amino acids in the CDR3, from cysteine to phenylalanine inclusive. The CDR3 DNA has 48 bases and is translated from base 1. A distance of 21 bases separates the germline ends of V and J, which lose 7 bases and 2 bases respectively. Every donor in the study was a healthy Caucasian. Three unrelated non-twin adults were additionally sequenced: a male aged 18 to 29, a male aged 50 to 60 and a female aged 50 to 60. Miltenyi CD45RO+ enrichment and human naive T-cell isolation kits were used to isolate memory (CD45RO+) and naive T cells from PBMC. The sample is drawn from a study of identical twins (dated by TCRdb to 2016 to 2017). About the full investigation: To test whether fetal clonotypes persist, this study deep-sequenced TCR alpha and beta repertoires from monozygotic twins, from unrelated adults of various ages, and from cord blood. Replicate twin experiments were performed at different times using different library preparation protocols to rule out contamination.

Paper-wide results and their limitations: Because the same donors could not be followed over many years, conclusions were based on cross-sectional statistical analysis. Compared with coincidental sharing between unrelated individuals, out-of-frame TCR alpha sequences shared between twins had an excess of sequences with low generation probability. In beta out-of-frame sequences, excess twin sharing was weaker, because having fewer shared sequences lowered the signal-to-noise ratio. Out-of-frame TCR alpha sharing in monozygotic twins was systematically underestimated by recombination models, whereas sharing between unrelated individuals was in agreement with the recombination models. Zero-insertion analyses could be partly confounded by invariant T cells such as MAIT and iNKT, although diverse VJ usage argued against such confounding for most clonotypes. Abundant cord blood beta clonotypes carried fewer insertions; young adult naive repertoires showed a weaker similar trend, while memory repertoires showed none.

The chain uses TRBV29-1 and TRBJ2-4; TRBD2 might be the D gene, on 6 matching bases. The sequenced material came from naive T cells sorted from blood. The cell subset or site label, read with the paper, signifies: cells isolated with a human naive T-cell isolation kit. The receptor comes from a man between 18 and 29 years old in good health. This receptor has the CDR3 CSASLIGGESKNIQYF. Here is the DNA: TGCAGCGCCTCCTTAATTGGCGGGGAATCCAAAAACATTCAGTACTTC.